This T cell receptor beta chain was identified during a study of T cell clones after liver transplantation. About the research overall: Subjects received no induction therapy and standard immunosuppression until randomization at 12-24 months post-transplant. Samples came pre-transplant, pre-randomization before withdrawal, and post-randomization after withdrawal ended.

The CDR3 is made up of 16 amino acids. V dropped 4 bases and J dropped 2; count of bases not matched to a gene: 9. Looked up from germline, CDR1 is SGHRS and CDR2 is YFSETQ. Sequencing used immunoSEQ multiplex PCR; TCRdb keeps in-frame clones, though not all of them. The sample includes some 120,000 clones, 75% to 95% of them seen just once. For this clone: Antigen specificity is unknown.

General observations from the study: In 5 of 8 subjects, circulating graft-donor-reactive CD4 TCRbeta sequences fell significantly after transplant.

The sequence was obtained from a human patient who received a liver transplant. Some T cells may trace back to the graft donor. The rearrangement links TRBV5-1 to TRBJ2-5, with 9 bases identical to TRBD1. Source: CD4+ T cells from blood, taken 12 months after liver transplant. CDR3 sequence: CASSLGPGQGQETQYF. The CDR3, as DNA: TGCGCCAGCAGCCTGGGTCCGGGACAGGGTCAAGAGACCCAGTACTTC.